This T cell receptor beta chain appears in the sequencing data of a study of shared clonotypes between healthy human individuals. Whole-study findings and limits: Naive CD4 clonotype sharing across a handful of donors was about 5%.

For each subset, genomic DNA was distributed in equal portions over several immunoSEQ plates. Here immunoSEQ multiplex PCR was the method, and the copy in TCRdb shows in-frame clones only, minus some. The sample has about 600,000 clones; 95% to 98% are singletons. A word on this clone: As yet, its antigen is unknown.

The CDR3 loop spans 12 amino acids. Germline CDR1 is PRHDT and CDR2 is FYEKMQ (reference sequence). Trimming stripped 3 bases from V and 9 bases from J, with 9 bases between. Naive CD8 cells comprised CD45RO-negative, CCR7-positively selected cells, excluding terminally differentiated effector memory CD45RA+ cells. The TCR comes from a man younger than 40 in good health. The sample consisted of naive CD8+ T cells sorted from blood. The chain uses TRBV13 and TRBJ2-1; D is unresolved. The CDR3 bases are TGTGCCAGCAGCTTGGCCCGTACTGAGCAGTTCTTC. It codes for CASSLARTEQFF.